This entry concerns a single TCR beta chain. What antigen it recognizes has not been identified. No per-base quality is available; no much larger clone lies one base away. The data stem from a study of T-cell memory formation after mild COVID-19 (dated by TCRdb to the early 2020s). Study-wide context: TCR sequence clusters from the two donors were found to be largely donor specific. In a couple of donors, T-cell clones that expanded and contracted after mild COVID-19 were followed by sequencing TCRalpha and TCRbeta repertoires longitudinally. Two young, previously healthy adult volunteers, one female and one male, were included in the cohort.

PBMCs were isolated by Ficoll-Paque density gradient centrifugation. Sequencing used an Illumina NovaSeq 6000. Using 5'RACE with constant-segment primers, TCRalpha and TCRbeta cDNA libraries were constructed, with sample barcodes and unique molecular identifiers added in the process. RNA was extracted from every sample with Trizol reagent. The libraries were amplified in two PCR steps, and the second step added a second sample barcode and Illumina TruSeq adapters. Libraries were sequenced on an Illumina NovaSeq with 2 x 150 bp paired-end reads. The authors' pipeline ran thus. The reads were demultiplexed and collapsed into UMI-guided consensus sequences using migec v1.2.7. Using mixcr v2.1.11, UMI consensuses were aligned to TRA and TRB V and J templates and then assembled into clonotypes. A clonotype was counted as expanded or contracted only when both edgeR and NoisET called the clonotype significant, with the noise models trained on biological replicates. For edgeR calls, the cutoffs were a false discovery rate-adjusted p below 0.01 and a log2 fold-change threshold of 1. As an exploratory analysis of dynamics, max-normalized trajectories of the 1000 most abundant clonotypes were examined by PCA with hierarchical clustering. The CD4 or CD8 phenotype of responding clones was assigned using the separately sequenced CD4+ and CD8+ repertoires. TCRdb cleaned the public reads at Q25 with fastp, built clones with MiXCR and kept in-frame beta chains. Identical CDR3 protein sequences are pooled into one entry, listed with their most common genes and DNA. The V and J calls shown here were made by TCRdb, not taken from the authors' results. This sample is represented by about 560,000 distinct CDR3 sequences; around 16% of them were singletons. The ten largest clonotypes hold less than 10% of the sample.

Study-wide findings and limitations: The detection of some responding clones in pre-infection memory suggests that pre-existing cross-reactive memory T cells joined the SARS-CoV-2 response. Clones that contracted from day 15 to 85 showed balanced CD4/CD8 phenotypes, whereas a second wave of clones that expanded from day 15 to 37 leaned towards CD4+. Contracting CD4+ clones appeared mostly in the CM and EM memory subsets, whereas CD8+ clones were enriched in EMRA. The second-wave clones that peaked on day 37 were not confirmed to be SARS-CoV-2 specific. The study included only a couple of mild cases, and larger cohorts that include severe cases with pre-infection samples were judged to be necessary.

Trimming leaves V shorter by 4 bases and J shorter by 5 bases, with the junction holding 5 bases beyond the gene matches. CDR1 and CDR2 (SGHAT, FQNNGV) derive from the germline V gene. The CDR3 covers 16 residues, taking in both the cysteine and the phenylalanine. This entry keeps only the CDR3 DNA: 48 bases, framed from base 1. Recombination connected TRBV11-2 to TRBJ2-1, with 13 central nucleotides matching TRBD2. The TCR originated in an adult woman who had mild COVID-19 (a few samples of this study predate the infection). The sample titles of this study are shuffled in the database, so cell type and time point are left out; the donor was told from shared clones. Sequenced sample: PBMCs or a T cell subset sorted from them (not recorded which). The CDR3 is CASSYRLAGGDNEQFF. The nucleotide sequence is TGTGCCAGCAGCTACCGACTAGCGGGGGGAGACAATGAGCAGTTCTTC.